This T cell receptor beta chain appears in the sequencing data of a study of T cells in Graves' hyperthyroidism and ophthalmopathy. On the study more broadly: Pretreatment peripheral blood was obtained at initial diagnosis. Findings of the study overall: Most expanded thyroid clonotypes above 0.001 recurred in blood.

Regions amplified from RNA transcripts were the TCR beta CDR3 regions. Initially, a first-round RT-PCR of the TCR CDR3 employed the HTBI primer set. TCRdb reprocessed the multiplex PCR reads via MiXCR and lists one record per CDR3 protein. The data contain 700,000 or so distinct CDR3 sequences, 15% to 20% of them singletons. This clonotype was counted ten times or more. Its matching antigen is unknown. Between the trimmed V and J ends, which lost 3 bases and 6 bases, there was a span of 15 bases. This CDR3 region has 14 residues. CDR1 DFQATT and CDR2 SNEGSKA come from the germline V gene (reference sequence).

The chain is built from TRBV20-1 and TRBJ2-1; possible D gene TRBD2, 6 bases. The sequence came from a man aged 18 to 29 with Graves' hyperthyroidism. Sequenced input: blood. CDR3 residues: CSASGSLNSNEQFF. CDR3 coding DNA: TGCAGTGCTAGCGGGAGTCTCAACTCCAATGAGCAGTTCTTC.